This TCR beta chain was found in a study of radiotherapy plus CTLA-4 blockade in lung cancer. From germline, CDR1 is MNHEY and CDR2 SVGAGI. J gave up 2 bases and V 5 bases, and 3 bases lay outside the gene matches. The CDR3 is 13 residues long. Study-wide results and limits: Radiotherapy was combined with ipilimumab, and tumor-derived TCR clones then expanded in blood.

Profiled with immunoSEQ multiplex PCR; TCRdb holds only in-frame clones, not every one. The table shows tens of thousands of clones, with around 83% occurring only once. Points on this clone: Its antigen is currently unknown.

The input for sequencing was peripheral blood, taken from a patient treated with radiotherapy plus ipilimumab. The rearrangement uses TRBV6-5 and TRBJ2-7, with 7 bases aligning to TRBD1. The source is a human donor with non-small cell lung cancer who had stable disease on radiotherapy plus ipilimumab. CDR3 residues: CASSKGAPYEQYF. The CDR3 nucleotides read TGTGCCAGCAGTAAGGGGGCCCCCTACGAGCAGTACTTC.